The source of this T cell receptor (beta chain) is a study of T cell changes during pregnancy in multiple sclerosis. Germline CDR1 GTSNPN, CDR2 SVGIG (reference sequence). There are 21 residues in the CDR3. With 3 bases clipped from V and 5 bases from J, the junction kept 25 bases outside the gene matches. Sequenced by immunoSEQ multiplex PCR; TCRdb stores in-frame clones only, minus some. The sample includes about 52,000 clones, around 92% of them seen just once. The TCR sequence derives from a female donor in good health, enrolled as a control in a pregnancy study. The chain combines TRBV30 with TRBJ1-2; the match to TRBD1 covers 12 bases. The sample here was CD4+ T cells from peripheral blood mononuclear cells, taken after pregnancy. CDR3 coding DNA: TGTGCCTGGAGCGCTACCGGGACAGGGGGCGGCATTGTTAACCCCGGATATGGCTACACCTTC. Protein: CAWSATGTGGGIVNPGYGYTF. The full variable domain, rest sourced from reference TRBV30 and TRBJ1-2, is SQTIHQWPATLVQPVGSPLSLECTVEGTSNPNLYWYRQAAGRGLQLLFYSVGIGQISSEVPQNLSASRPQDRQFILSSKKLLLSDSGFYLCAWSATGTGGGIVNPGYGYTFGSGTRLTVV.